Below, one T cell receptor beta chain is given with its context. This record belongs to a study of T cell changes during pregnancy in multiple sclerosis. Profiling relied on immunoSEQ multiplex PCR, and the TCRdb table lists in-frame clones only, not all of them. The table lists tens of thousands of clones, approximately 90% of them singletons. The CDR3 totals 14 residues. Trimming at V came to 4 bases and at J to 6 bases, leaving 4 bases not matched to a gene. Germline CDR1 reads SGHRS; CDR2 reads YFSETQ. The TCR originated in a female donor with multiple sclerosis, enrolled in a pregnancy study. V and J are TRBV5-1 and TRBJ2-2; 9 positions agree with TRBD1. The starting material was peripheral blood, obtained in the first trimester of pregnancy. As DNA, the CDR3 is TGCGCCAGCAGCGCGGGACAGGGCCCCGGGGAGCTGTTTTTT. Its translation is CASSAGQGPGELFF.